This T cell receptor (beta chain) was sequenced in a study of response to subunit inactivated influenza vaccine. Germline V lookup: CDR1 MNHEY, CDR2 SVGEGT. V was cut by 5 bases and J by 11 bases, with 10 bases left in between. The CDR3 extends over 11 amino acids. Study results and limitations: Few additional T cells are recruited per seasonal influenza vaccination, authors suggested.

About this clonotype: The antigen remains unidentified. A much more abundant neighbour one base away suggests this may be a read error.

A single record per CDR3 protein comes from TCRdb applying MiXCR to the RT-PCR reads. Of a few hundred thousand distinct CDR3 sequences in the sample, 22% are singletons; the top ten hold approximately 10%. The sequencing used PBMCs from blood, collected roughly 20 months after vaccination. This receptor was identified in a man aged 45-69 years who received an inactivated influenza vaccine. The J gene is TRBJ1-5, the V gene TRBV6-2 or TRBV6-3, with no clear D. CDR3 residues: CASSRGTSQHF. The CDR3 region has the DNA TGTGCCAGCAGTCGGGGAACGTCCCAGCATTTT.